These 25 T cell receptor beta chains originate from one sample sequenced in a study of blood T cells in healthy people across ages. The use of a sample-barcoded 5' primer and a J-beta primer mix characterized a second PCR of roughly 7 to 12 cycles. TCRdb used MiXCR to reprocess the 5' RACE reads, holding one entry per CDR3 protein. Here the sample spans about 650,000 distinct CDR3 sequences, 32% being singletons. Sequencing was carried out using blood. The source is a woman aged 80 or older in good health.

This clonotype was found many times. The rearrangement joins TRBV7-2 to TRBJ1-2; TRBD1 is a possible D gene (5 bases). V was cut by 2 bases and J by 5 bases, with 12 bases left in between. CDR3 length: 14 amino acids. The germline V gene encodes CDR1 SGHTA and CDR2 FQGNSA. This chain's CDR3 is CASSLRGLEYGYTF. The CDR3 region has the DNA TGTGCCAGCAGCTTACGGGGCCTTGAGTATGGCTACACCTTC.

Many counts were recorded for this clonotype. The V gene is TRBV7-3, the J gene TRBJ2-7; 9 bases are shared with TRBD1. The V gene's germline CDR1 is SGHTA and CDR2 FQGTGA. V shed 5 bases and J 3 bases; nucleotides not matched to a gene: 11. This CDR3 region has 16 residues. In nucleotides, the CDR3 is TGTGCCAGCAGCGCGGCCTCCGGGACAGGGATCTACGAGCAGTACTTC. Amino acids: CASSAASGTGIYEQYF.

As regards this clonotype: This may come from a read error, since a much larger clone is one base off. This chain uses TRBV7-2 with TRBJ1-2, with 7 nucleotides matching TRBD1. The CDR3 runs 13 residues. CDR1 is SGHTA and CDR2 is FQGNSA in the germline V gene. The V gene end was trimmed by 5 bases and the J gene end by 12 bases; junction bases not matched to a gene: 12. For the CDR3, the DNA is TGTGCCAGCAGCGCCGACAGGGTGAGCGGCCACACCTTC. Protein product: CASSADRVSGHTF.

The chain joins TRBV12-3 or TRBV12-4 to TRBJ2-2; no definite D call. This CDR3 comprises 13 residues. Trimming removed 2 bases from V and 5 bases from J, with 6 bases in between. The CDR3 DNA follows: TGTGCCAGCAGTTTAAAGAGGACCGGGGAGCTGTTTTTT. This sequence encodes CASSLKRTGELFF.

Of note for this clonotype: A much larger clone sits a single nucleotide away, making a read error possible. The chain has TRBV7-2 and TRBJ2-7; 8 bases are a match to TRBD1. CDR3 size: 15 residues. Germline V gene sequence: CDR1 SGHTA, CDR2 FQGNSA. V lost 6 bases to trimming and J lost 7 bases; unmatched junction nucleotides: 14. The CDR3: CASSPSGQGANEQYF. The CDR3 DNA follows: TGTGCCAGCAGTCCTTCCGGGCAGGGGGCTAATGAGCAGTACTTC.

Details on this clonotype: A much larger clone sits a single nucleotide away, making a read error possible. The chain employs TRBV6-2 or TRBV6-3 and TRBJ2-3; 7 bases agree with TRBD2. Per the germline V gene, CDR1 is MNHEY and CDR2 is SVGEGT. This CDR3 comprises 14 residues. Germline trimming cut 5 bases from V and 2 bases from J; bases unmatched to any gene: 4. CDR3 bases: TGTGCCAGCAGTGACGGGGGGAACACAGATACGCAGTATTTT. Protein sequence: CASSDGGNTDTQYF.

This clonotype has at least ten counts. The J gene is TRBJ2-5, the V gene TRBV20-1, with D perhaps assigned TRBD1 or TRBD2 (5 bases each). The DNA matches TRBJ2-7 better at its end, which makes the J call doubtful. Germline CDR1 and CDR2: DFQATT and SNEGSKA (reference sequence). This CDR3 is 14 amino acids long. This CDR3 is CSARRGNWGNEQYF. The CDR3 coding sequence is TGCAGTGCTAGGAGGGGCAATTGGGGAAACGAGCAGTACTTC.

The CDR3 loop is CASTTFGGAGELFF. The CDR3 nucleotides read TGTGCCAGCACCACCTTCGGGGGGGCCGGGGAGCTGTTTTTT. The chain has TRBV21-1 and TRBJ2-2; TRBD2, the table's D call, lacks a check against the DNA. TRBV21-1 is a known pseudogene. This CDR3 contains 14 residues.

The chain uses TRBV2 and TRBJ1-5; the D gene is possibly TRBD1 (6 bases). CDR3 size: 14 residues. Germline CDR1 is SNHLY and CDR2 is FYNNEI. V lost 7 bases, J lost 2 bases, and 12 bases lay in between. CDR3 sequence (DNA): TGTGCCAGCACCGCGGGGGCAGGCAATCAGCCCCAGCATTTT. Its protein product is CASTAGAGNQPQHF.

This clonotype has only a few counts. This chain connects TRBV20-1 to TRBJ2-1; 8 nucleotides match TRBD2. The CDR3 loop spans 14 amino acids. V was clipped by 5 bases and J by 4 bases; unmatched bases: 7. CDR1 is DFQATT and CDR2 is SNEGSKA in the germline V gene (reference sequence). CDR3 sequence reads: CSASISGDYNEQFF. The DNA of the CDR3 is TGCAGTGCTTCTATTAGCGGGGATTACAATGAGCAGTTCTTC.

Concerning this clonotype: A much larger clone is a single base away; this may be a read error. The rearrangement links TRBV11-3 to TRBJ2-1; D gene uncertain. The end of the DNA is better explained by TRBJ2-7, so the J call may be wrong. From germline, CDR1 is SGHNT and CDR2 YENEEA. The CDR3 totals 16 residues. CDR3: CASSLDLFSSYNEQYF. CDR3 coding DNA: TGTGCCAGCAGCTTAGATCTCTTTAGCTCCTACAATGAGCAGTACTTC.

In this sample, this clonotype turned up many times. This chain's CDR3 is CASRKGLNNEQFF. The CDR3 bases are TGTGCCAGCAGGAAGGGACTAAACAATGAGCAGTTCTTC. The chain joins TRBV7-3 to TRBJ2-1; the match to TRBD2 covers 7 bases. The CDR3 has 13 residues. CDR1 is SGHTA, CDR2 FQGTGA, per germline. The junction had 4 bases not matched to a gene; V was cut back by 6 bases and J by 5 bases.

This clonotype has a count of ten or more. The DNA of the CDR3 is TGTGCCAGCAGTCCCGGGACAGGGGGCATCAGCTCCTACAATGAGCAGTTCTTC. Protein sequence: CASSPGTGGISSYNEQFF. V and J are TRBV27 and TRBJ2-1; 12 bases agree with TRBD1. CDR1 is MNHEY, CDR2 SMNVEV, per germline (reference sequence). The CDR3 length is 18 residues. J lost 0 bases, V lost 5 bases, and 8 bases had no gene match.

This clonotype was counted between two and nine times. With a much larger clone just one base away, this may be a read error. The CDR3 region is CSARGGSSYNEQYF. For the CDR3, the DNA is TGCAGTGCTAGGGGGGGAAGCTCCTACAATGAGCAGTACTTC. V usage is TRBV20-1 and J usage is TRBJ2-1; TRBD2 might be the D (6 bases). The J call is uncertain, as TRBJ2-7 better fits the DNA end. Looked up from germline, CDR1 is DFQATT and CDR2 is SNEGSKA (reference sequence). The CDR3 runs to 14 residues.

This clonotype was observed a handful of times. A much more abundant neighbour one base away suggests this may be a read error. The CDR3 DNA follows: TGCGCCAGCGGCCAAGGTCCCCGGACGCAGTATTTT. It yields the protein CASGQGPRTQYF. The V call is TRBV4-3, the J call TRBJ2-3; D unclear. This CDR3 is 12 amino acids long. Per the germline V gene, CDR1 is LGHNA and CDR2 is YSLEER.

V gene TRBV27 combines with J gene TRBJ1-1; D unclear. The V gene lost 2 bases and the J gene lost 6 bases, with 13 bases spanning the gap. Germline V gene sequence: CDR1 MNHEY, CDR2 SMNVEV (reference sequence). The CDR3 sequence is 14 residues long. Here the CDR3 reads CASSLRRMYPEAFF. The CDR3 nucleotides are TGTGCCAGCAGTTTAAGGCGAATGTACCCTGAAGCTTTCTTT.

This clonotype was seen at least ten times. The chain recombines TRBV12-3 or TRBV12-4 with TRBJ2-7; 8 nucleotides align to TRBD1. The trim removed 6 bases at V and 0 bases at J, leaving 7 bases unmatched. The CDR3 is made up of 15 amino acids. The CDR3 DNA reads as TGTGCCAGCAGGCCGACAGGGGCGAGCTCCTACGAGCAGTACTTC. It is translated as CASRPTGASSYEQYF.

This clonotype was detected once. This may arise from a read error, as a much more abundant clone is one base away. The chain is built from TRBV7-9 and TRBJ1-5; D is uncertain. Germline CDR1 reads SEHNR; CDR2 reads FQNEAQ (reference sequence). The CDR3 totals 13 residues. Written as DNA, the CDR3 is TGTGCCAGCAGCCGTCGCAGCAATCAGCCCCTGCATTTT. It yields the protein CASSRRSNQPLHF. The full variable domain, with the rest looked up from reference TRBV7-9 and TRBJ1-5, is DTGVSQNPRHKITKRGQNVTFRCDPISEHNRLYWYRQTLGQGPEFLTYFQNEAQLEKSRLLSDRFSAERPKGSFSTLEIQRTEQGDSAMYLCASSRRSNQPLHFGDGTRLSIL.

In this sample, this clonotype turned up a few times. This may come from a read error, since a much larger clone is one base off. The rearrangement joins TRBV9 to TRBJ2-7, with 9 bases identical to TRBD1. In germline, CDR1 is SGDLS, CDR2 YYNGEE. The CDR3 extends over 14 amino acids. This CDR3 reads CASSKGQGAYGQYF. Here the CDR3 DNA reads TGTGCCAGCAGCAAGGGACAGGGAGCCTACGGGCAGTACTTC. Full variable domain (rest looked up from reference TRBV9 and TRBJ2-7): DSGVTQTPKHLITATGQRVTLRCSPRSGDLSVYWYQQSLDQGLQFLIQYYNGEERAKGNILERFSAQQFPDLHSELNLSSLELGDSALYFCASSKGQGAYGQYFGPGTRLTVT.

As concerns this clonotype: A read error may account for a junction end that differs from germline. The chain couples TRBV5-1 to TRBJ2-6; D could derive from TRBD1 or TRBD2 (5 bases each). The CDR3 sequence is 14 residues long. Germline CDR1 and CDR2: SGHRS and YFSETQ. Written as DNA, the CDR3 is TGCGCCAGCAGCTTCTACTCCGGGGCCAACGTCCGGACTTTC. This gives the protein CASSFYSGANVRTF. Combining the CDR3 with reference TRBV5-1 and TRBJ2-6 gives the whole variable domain KAGVTQTPRYLIKTRGQQVTLSCSPISGHRSVSWYQQTPGQGLQFLFEYFSETQRNKGNFPGRFSGRQFSNSRSEMNVSTLELGDSALYLCASSFYSGANVRTFGAGSRLTVL.

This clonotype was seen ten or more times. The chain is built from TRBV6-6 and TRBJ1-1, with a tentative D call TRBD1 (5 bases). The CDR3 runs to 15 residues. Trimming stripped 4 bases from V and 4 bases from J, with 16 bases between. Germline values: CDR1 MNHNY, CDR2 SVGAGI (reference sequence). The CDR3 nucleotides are TGTGCCAGCAGTTTTGGGACGGCCTGGGGCACTGAAGCTTTCTTT. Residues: CASSFGTAWGTEAFF.

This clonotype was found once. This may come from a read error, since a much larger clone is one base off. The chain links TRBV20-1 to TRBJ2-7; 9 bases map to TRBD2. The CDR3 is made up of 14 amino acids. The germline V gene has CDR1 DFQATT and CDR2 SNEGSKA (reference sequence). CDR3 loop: CSSSWSGGNYEQYF. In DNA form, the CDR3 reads TGCAGTTCTAGTTGGAGCGGGGGGAACTACGAGCAGTACTTC.

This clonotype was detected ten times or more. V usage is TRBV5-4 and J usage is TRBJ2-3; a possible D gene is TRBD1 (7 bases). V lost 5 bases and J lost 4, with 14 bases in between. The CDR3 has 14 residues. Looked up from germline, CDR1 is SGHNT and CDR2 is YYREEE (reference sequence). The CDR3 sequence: CASSSQGRPDTQYF. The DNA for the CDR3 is TGTGCCAGCAGTTCACAGGGGAGGCCAGATACGCAGTATTTT.

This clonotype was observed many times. In nucleotides, the CDR3 is TGTGCCAGCAGTTACGGCTACAGAGACAATGAGCAGTTCTTC. Protein: CASSYGYRDNEQFF. The V call is TRBV6-5, the J call TRBJ2-1; D not certain. This CDR3 contains 14 residues. Trimming took 2 bases from V and 5 from J, leaving 10 bases between them. Germline lookup yields CDR1 MNHEY and CDR2 SVGAGI.

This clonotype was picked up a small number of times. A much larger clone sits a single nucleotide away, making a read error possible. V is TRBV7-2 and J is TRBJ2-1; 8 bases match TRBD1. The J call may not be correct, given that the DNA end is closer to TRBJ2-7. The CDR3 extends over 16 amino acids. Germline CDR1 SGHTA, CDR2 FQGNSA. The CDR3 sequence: CASSFNRGFSYNEQYF. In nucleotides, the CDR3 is TGTGCCAGCAGCTTCAACAGGGGGTTTTCCTACAATGAGCAGTACTTC.